Following are 19 T cell receptor beta chains from one sample sequenced in a study of T cells in localized non-small cell lung cancer. Repertoires were generated with immunoSEQ multiplex PCR, while TCRdb's copy carries only in-frame clones and drops some. The sample shows 30,000 to 35,000 clones, about 89% of them seen only once. The source material was peripheral blood, sampled before any cancer treatment. The receptors derive from an older female donor with stage I lung adenocarcinoma.

The gene calls are TRBV20-1 and TRBJ2-5, with unresolved D. CDR1 and CDR2 (germline): DFQATT, SNEGSKA (reference sequence). The CDR3 length is 11 residues. V dropped 1 base and J dropped 5 bases, with 5 bases sitting between them. The CDR3 here is CSARGPETQYF. The CDR3 region has the DNA TGCAGTGCTAGAGGTCCGGAGACCCAGTACTTC.

This clone occurred a few times. This CDR3 is CASSDSAISGANVLTF. The CDR3 nucleotides are TGTGCCAGCAGTGACTCGGCCATCTCTGGGGCCAACGTCCTGACTTTC. This chain joins TRBV6-4 and TRBJ2-6; D is unresolved. The CDR3 runs to 16 residues. Per the germline V gene, CDR1 is MRHNA and CDR2 is SNTAGT. V lost 0 bases and J 0 bases, leaving 6 bases between the germline ends.

The J gene is TRBJ2-5, the V gene TRBV4-1; 12 bases are shared with TRBD2. This CDR3 has 15 amino acids. The ends lost 3 bases at V and 4 bases at J; junction bases unmatched: 3. Germline V gene lookup returns CDR1 MGHRA and CDR2 YSYEKL. The CDR3 reads CASSHPGLAGETQYF. DNA for the CDR3: TGCGCCAGCAGCCACCCGGGACTAGCGGGAGAGACCCAGTACTTC.

This rearrangement joins TRBV30 to TRBJ1-1; no definite D call. Germline loops: CDR1 GTSNPN, CDR2 SVGIG (reference sequence). V was clipped by 7 bases and J by 9 bases, with 24 bases between them. The CDR3 runs 14 residues. The CDR3 region is CALSVSHSDQQAFF. CDR3 bases: TGTGCCTTATCAGTCTCTCACAGCGATCAACAAGCTTTCTTT.

The CDR3 loop reads CASSLGLAGPQETQYF. The DNA for the CDR3 is TGTGCCAGCAGCTTAGGACTAGCGGGGCCTCAAGAGACCCAGTACTTC. The chain couples TRBV7-9 to TRBJ2-5, with 11 bases lining up with TRBD2. Germline CDR1 is SEHNR and CDR2 is FQNEAQ (reference sequence). The V segment lost 1 base and the J segment 2 bases; nucleotides outside the gene matches: 3. The CDR3 has 16 residues.

This clone occurred a few times. The chain has TRBV19 and TRBJ2-1, with D possibly matching TRBD2 (6 bases). This CDR3 region has 16 residues. Trimming shortened V by 7 bases and J by 2 bases, and 18 bases separated the two germline ends. The V gene's germline CDR1 is LNHDA and CDR2 SQIVND (reference sequence). The CDR3 nucleotides read TGTGCCAGTATAGGGGTGGGGCGGGACCCCTACAATGAGCAGTTCTTC. This sequence encodes CASIGVGRDPYNEQFF.

The chain links TRBV27 to TRBJ2-2, with no clear D. V was cut by 3 bases and J by 4 bases, with 6 bases left in between. Germline V lookup: CDR1 MNHEY, CDR2 SMNVEV (reference sequence). The CDR3 loop spans 13 amino acids. Written as DNA, the CDR3 is TGTGCCAGCAGTTTGCGTGGCACCGGGGAGCTGTTTTTT. This encodes CASSLRGTGELFF.

The V and J genes are TRBV28 and TRBJ2-7; unclear D gene. Germline CDR1 MDHEN, CDR2 SYDVKM. Trimming took 6 bases from V and 0 from J, leaving 9 bases between them. The length of the CDR3 is 13 residues. This CDR3 is CASRRNPSYEQYF. The CDR3 DNA is TGTGCCAGCAGGCGGAACCCCTCCTACGAGCAGTACTTC.

V gene TRBV2 combines with J gene TRBJ2-4; D may match TRBD1 or TRBD2 (5 bases each). CDR1 is SNHLY and CDR2 is FYNNEI in the germline V gene. V was pared by 2 bases and J by 14 bases, with 16 bases between. The CDR3 length is 13 residues. The CDR3 is CASSETPRGAKYF. The DNA for the CDR3 is TGTGCCAGCAGTGAAACCCCAAGGGGAGCCAAGTACTTC. Complete variable domain (other parts from reference TRBV2 and TRBJ2-4): EPEVTQTPSHQVTQMGQEVILRCVPISNHLYFYWYRQILGQKVEFLVSFYNNEISEKSEIFDDQFSVERPDGSNFTLKIRSTKLEDSAMYFCASSETPRGAKYFGAGTRLSVL.

The chain uses TRBV15 and TRBJ1-2, with D tentatively TRBD1 (5 bases). V was pared by 0 bases and J by 7 bases, with 6 bases between. The CDR3 has 12 residues. Germline assignment: CDR1 LNHNV and CDR2 YYDKDF (reference sequence). This CDR3 reads CATSRDGGGYTF. The CDR3 DNA is TGTGCCACCAGCAGAGATGGGGGTGGCTACACCTTC.

The chain combines TRBV4-1 with TRBJ1-2; D uncertain. V was clipped by 1 base and J by 4 bases, with 10 bases between them. The CDR3 sequence is 14 residues long. The germline gives CDR1 MGHRA, CDR2 YSYEKL. CDR3 residues: CASSQVSDFYGYTF. The CDR3 nucleotides read TGCGCCAGCAGCCAAGTATCAGATTTCTATGGCTACACCTTC.

The chain recombines TRBV10-3 with TRBJ2-1, with 11 bases that match TRBD2. The CDR3 is 13 residues long. Trimming cost V 10 bases and J 6 bases; bases outside gene matches: 5. CDR1 and CDR2 (germline): ENHRY, SYGVKD. The CDR3 sequence: CATGLAEGNEQFF. The CDR3 region has the DNA TGTGCCACGGGACTAGCGGAAGGCAATGAGCAGTTCTTC.

The rearrangement joins TRBV19 to TRBJ2-2; 8 bases are a match to TRBD2. The V gene's germline CDR1 is LNHDA and CDR2 SQIVND (reference sequence). Germline trimming cut 4 bases from V and 5 bases from J; bases unmatched to any gene: 3. This CDR3 region has 14 residues. CDR3 sequence (DNA): TGTGCCAGTAGTACGGGACTAGGTACCGGGGAGCTGTTTTTT. Translation: CASSTGLGTGELFF. Full variable domain (rest looked up from reference TRBV19 and TRBJ2-2): DGGITQSPKYLFRKEGQNVTLSCEQNLNHDAMYWYRQDPGQGLRLIYYSQIVNDFQKGDIAEGYSVSREKKESFPLTVTSAQKNPTAFYLCASSTGLGTGELFFGEGSRLTVL.

The chain uses TRBV10-3 and TRBJ1-2, with D unresolved. In germline, CDR1 is ENHRY, CDR2 SYGVKD. The CDR3 loop spans 15 amino acids. V was cut by 5 bases and J by 1 base, with 14 bases left in between. The CDR3 region has the DNA TGTGCCATCAGTCGGACGGACCCTTTTAACTATGGCTACACCTTC. Protein: CAISRTDPFNYGYTF.

The V gene is TRBV30, the J gene TRBJ1-6; weak D call: TRBD1 (5 bases). V was clipped by 2 bases and J by 12 bases, with 11 bases between them. This CDR3 is built from 12 residues. Per the germline V gene, CDR1 is GTSNPN and CDR2 is SVGIG (reference sequence). CDR3 nucleotide sequence: TGTGCCTGGAGTTCCACAGGAGGACCCCTCCACTTT. The encoded protein is CAWSSTGGPLHF.

This clone showed up just a few times. The V call is TRBV6-1, the J call TRBJ1-1, with 10 bases fitting TRBD1. CDR1 MNHNS and CDR2 SASEGT come from the germline V gene. Trimming at V came to 6 bases and at J to 3 bases, leaving 7 bases not matched to a gene. This CDR3 contains 15 residues. This chain's CDR3 is CASRPGQGVDTEAFF. As DNA, the CDR3 is TGTGCCAGCAGACCCGGACAGGGGGTTGACACTGAAGCTTTCTTT.

This clone was picked up a small number of times. The chain uses TRBV19 and TRBJ2-7, with 14 bases matching TRBD2. V gave up 8 bases and J gave up 5 bases; unmatched junction bases: 2. Germline V gene data show CDR1 as LNHDA and CDR2 as SQIVND (reference sequence). The CDR3 contains 13 residues. The CDR3 bases are TGTGCCAGTGGGACTAGCGGGAGCCACGAGCAGTACTTC. This translates into CASGTSGSHEQYF.

This chain connects TRBV7-8 to TRBJ2-1; TRBD2 might be the D (6 bases). This CDR3 contains 15 residues. Germline loops: CDR1 SGHVS, CDR2 FQNEAQ. Trimming cost V 2 bases and J 4 bases, with 12 bases left between them. CDR3 bases: TGTGCCAGCAGCTTAAGGGAGGATCGTTACAATGAGCAGTTCTTC. Its translation: CASSLREDRYNEQFF.

V gene TRBV6-6 combines with J gene TRBJ2-6, with TRBD2 identical over 7 bases. This CDR3 region has 15 residues. CDR1 MNHNY and CDR2 SVGAGI come from the germline V gene (reference sequence). V dropped 8 bases and J dropped 3; count of bases not matched to a gene: 7. The CDR3 is CASSAGVGGANVLTF. DNA for the CDR3: TGTGCCAGCTCGGCGGGAGTGGGTGGGGCCAACGTCCTGACTTTC.